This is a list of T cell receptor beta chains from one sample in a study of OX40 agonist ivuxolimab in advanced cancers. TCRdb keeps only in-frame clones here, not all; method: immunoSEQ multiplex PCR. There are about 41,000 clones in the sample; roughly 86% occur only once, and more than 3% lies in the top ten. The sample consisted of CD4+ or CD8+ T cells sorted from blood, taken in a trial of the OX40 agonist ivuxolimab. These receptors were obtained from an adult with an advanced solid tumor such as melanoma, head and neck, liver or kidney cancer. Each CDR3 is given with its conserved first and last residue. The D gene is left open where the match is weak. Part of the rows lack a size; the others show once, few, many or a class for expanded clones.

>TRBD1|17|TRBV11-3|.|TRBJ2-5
CASSLDRPGTGQETQYF
TGTGCCAGCAGCTTAGATCGTCCCGGGACAGGACAAGAGACCCAGTACTTC
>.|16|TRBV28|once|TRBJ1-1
CASSFIGTPRNTEAFF
TGTGCCAGCAGTTTTATAGGGACGCCAAGGAACACTGAAGCTTTCTTT
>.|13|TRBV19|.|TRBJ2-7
CASSIADEYEQYF
TGTGCCAGTAGTATAGCCGACGAATACGAGCAGTACTTC
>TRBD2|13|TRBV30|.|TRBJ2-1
CAWSGRGYNEQFF
TGTGCCTGGAGCGGGAGGGGCTACAATGAGCAGTTCTTC
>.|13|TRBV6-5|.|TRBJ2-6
CASRESGANVLTF
TGTGCCAGCCGAGAATCTGGGGCCAACGTCCTGACTTTC
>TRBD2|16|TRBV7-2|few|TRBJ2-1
CASSLASGRGYNEQFF
TGTGCCAGCAGCTTAGCGAGCGGGAGGGGGTACAATGAGCAGTTCTTC
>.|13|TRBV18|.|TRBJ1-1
CASSPDRSDEAFF
TGTGCCAGCTCACCAGACAGGTCAGATGAAGCTTTCTTT
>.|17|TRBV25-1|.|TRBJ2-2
CASSRGHGLRTTGELFF
TGTGCCAGCAGTCGTGGTCACGGCCTGAGGACCACCGGGGAGCTGTTTTTT
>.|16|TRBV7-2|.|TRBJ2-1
CASSPFARGEYNEQFF
TGTGCCAGCAGCCCATTCGCGAGGGGCGAGTACAATGAGCAGTTCTTC
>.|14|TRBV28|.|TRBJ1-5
CATYGVVDKRPQHF
TGTGCGACGTACGGCGTAGTAGATAAGCGGCCCCAGCATTTT
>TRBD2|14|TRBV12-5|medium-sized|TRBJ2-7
CASRSSGSANEQYF
TGTGCTAGTCGCTCAAGCGGGAGTGCGAACGAGCAGTACTTC
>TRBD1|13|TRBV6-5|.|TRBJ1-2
CASSSRGLGGYTF
TGTGCCAGCAGTTCCAGGGGGCTAGGAGGCTACACCTTC
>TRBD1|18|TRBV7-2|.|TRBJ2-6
CASTLAGTDVSGANVLTF
TGTGCCAGCACCTTGGCCGGGACAGACGTCTCTGGGGCCAACGTCCTGACTTTC
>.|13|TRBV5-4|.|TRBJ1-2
CASSLWAGLGYTF
TGTGCCAGCAGCTTGTGGGCAGGGTTAGGCTACACCTTC
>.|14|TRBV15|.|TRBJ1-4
CATSRGEGGEKLFF
TGTGCCACCAGCAGAGGGGAGGGAGGCGAAAAACTGTTTTTT
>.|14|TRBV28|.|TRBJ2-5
CASKEGANRETQYF
TGTGCCAGCAAGGAGGGGGCAAACAGGGAGACCCAGTACTTC
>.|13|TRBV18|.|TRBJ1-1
CASSLGQFTEAFF
TGTGCCAGCTCACTTGGACAATTTACTGAAGCTTTCTTT
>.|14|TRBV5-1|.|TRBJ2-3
CASSPELATDTQYF
TGCGCCAGCAGCCCGGAGTTGGCTACAGATACGCAGTATTTT
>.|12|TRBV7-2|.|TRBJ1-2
CASSLEVGGYTF
TGTGCCAGCAGCTTAGAGGTTGGGGGCTACACCTTC
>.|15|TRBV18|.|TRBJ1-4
CASSTDSFRREKLFF
TGTGCCAGCTCAACAGACAGCTTCAGGAGAGAAAAACTGTTTTTT
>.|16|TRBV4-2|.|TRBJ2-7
CASSPALGIGSYEQYF
TGTGCCAGCAGCCCCGCTCTAGGGATTGGCTCCTACGAGCAGTACTTC
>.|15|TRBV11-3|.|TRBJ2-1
CASSLGFGGYNEQFF
TGTGCCAGCAGCTTAGGATTTGGGGGCTACAATGAGCAGTTCTTC
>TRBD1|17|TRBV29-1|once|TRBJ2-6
CSARTGQSLSGANVLTF
TGCAGCGCACGTACGGGACAGTCTCTCTCTGGGGCCAACGTCCTGACTTTC
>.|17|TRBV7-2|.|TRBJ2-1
CASSPESVYAFYNEQFF
TGTGCCAGCAGCCCAGAGTCAGTCTACGCATTCTACAATGAGCAGTTCTTC
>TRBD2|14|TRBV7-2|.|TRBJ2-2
CASSLSGRWGELFF
TGTGCCAGCAGCCTTAGCGGGAGGTGGGGGGAGCTGTTTTTT
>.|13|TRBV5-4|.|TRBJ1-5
CASSFEGNQPQHF
TGTGCCAGCAGCTTCGAAGGGAATCAGCCCCAGCATTTT
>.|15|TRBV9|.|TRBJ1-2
CASSVDGSANYGYTF
TGTGCCAGCAGCGTCGATGGGAGCGCTAACTATGGCTACACCTTC
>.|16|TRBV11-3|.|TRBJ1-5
CASSLEERGPNQPQHF
TGTGCCAGCAGCTTAGAGGAGCGGGGACCCAATCAGCCCCAGCATTTT
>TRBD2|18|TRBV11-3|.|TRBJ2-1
CASSRGLAGAPSYNEQFF
TGTGCCAGCAGCCGGGGACTAGCGGGAGCGCCCTCCTACAATGAGCAGTTCTTC
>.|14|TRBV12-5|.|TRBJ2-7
CASGLEPGPYEQYF
TGTGCTAGTGGTTTGGAGCCGGGTCCCTACGAGCAGTACTTC
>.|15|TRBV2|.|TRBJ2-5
CASSEEGLGQETQYF
TGTGCCAGCAGTGAAGAGGGACTGGGCCAAGAGACCCAGTACTTC
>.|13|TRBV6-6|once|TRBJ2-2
CASSRGLTGELFF
TGTGCCAGCAGCCGTGGACTTACCGGGGAGCTGTTTTTT